A selection of T cell receptor beta chains follows, all from one sample in a study of T cells in pancreatic ductal adenocarcinoma. Method: immunoSEQ multiplex PCR; TCRdb's copy keeps in-frame clones and lacks some. The table lists around 100,000 clones, about 95% of them singletons. The sample taken for sequencing was PBMCs. These receptors all come from a human donor with pancreatic ductal adenocarcinoma. Each CDR3 is given with its conserved first and last residue. D genes are given only for firm matches.

J: TRBJ1-1; D: TRBD1; V: TRBV19; CDR3: CASTRDRHEAFF
J: TRBJ1-2; D: -; V: TRBV6-6; CDR3: CASSSGTIYGYTF
J: TRBJ2-3; D: TRBD2; V: TRBV5-1; CDR3: CASHIAGGTDTQYF
J: TRBJ2-3; D: TRBD2; V: TRBV7-9; CDR3: CASSVTGTSLTDTQYF
J: TRBJ1-5; D: TRBD1; V: TRBV6-5; CDR3: CASSLRQGGVQPQHF
J: TRBJ1-2; D: -; V: TRBV7-9; CDR3: CASSLQGLYGYTF
J: TRBJ2-7; D: -; V: TRBV5-8; CDR3: CASSLKGVHYEQYF
J: TRBJ2-3; D: TRBD2; V: TRBV29-1; CDR3: CSVEVGRADTQYF
J: TRBJ2-5; D: -; V: TRBV9; CDR3: CASSVGALFEGETQYF
J: TRBJ2-7; D: TRBD1; V: TRBV7-9; CDR3: CASSGDRDDEQYF
J: TRBJ2-1; D: TRBD1; V: TRBV7-3; CDR3: CASSLSAAQGAEQFF
J: TRBJ2-7; D: TRBD2; V: TRBV18; CDR3: CASSPPTSGYEQYF
J: TRBJ2-5; D: -; V: TRBV5-5; CDR3: CASSKFSQETQYF
J: TRBJ2-7; D: -; V: TRBV19; CDR3: CATQASSMDEQYF
J: TRBJ2-5; D: TRBD1; V: TRBV10-3; CDR3: CATQGEETQYF
J: TRBJ2-1; D: TRBD1; V: TRBV18; CDR3: CASSPRTGWNEQFF
J: TRBJ1-1; D: TRBD1; V: TRBV6-6; CDR3: CASRLTGETEAFF
J: TRBJ2-7; D: -; V: TRBV29-1; CDR3: CSVRKGAYEQYF
J: TRBJ2-1; D: -; V: TRBV5-1; CDR3: CASSLTFQRPQFF
J: TRBJ1-2; D: TRBD1; V: TRBV30; CDR3: CAWHDRDTYGYTF
J: TRBJ1-2; D: TRBD1; V: TRBV7-3; CDR3: CASSGFAGTVNYGYTF
J: TRBJ2-7; D: TRBD1; V: TRBV28; CDR3: CASSFTMGTGQDEQYF
J: TRBJ2-3; D: -; V: TRBV28; CDR3: CASSFLAGTDTQYF
J: TRBJ2-5; D: -; V: TRBV9; CDR3: CASSVAGQETQYF
J: TRBJ2-5; D: TRBD1; V: TRBV29-1; CDR3: CSARQGAGETQYF
J: TRBJ1-4; D: -; V: TRBV18; CDR3: CASSPPTVEKLFF
J: TRBJ2-1; D: TRBD2; V: TRBV6-5; CDR3: CASRIAGGNEQFF
J: TRBJ2-7; D: TRBD2; V: TRBV18; CDR3: CASSPQERLAGGGDEQYF
J: TRBJ1-4; D: -; V: TRBV5-5; CDR3: CASSLERPPTNEKLFF
J: TRBJ2-3; D: -; V: TRBV18; CDR3: CASCAGSTDTQYF
J: TRBJ2-2; D: -; V: TRBV30; CDR3: CAWRRRTGELFF
J: TRBJ2-2; D: -; V: TRBV6-5; CDR3: CASSATGQNTGELFF
J: TRBJ2-7; D: -; V: TRBV6-1; CDR3: CASSELQGGSYEQYF
J: TRBJ2-3; D: -; V: TRBV9; CDR3: CASSVGGVSEVGGDTQYF
J: TRBJ2-7; D: -; V: TRBV27; CDR3: CVLGSRESYEQYF
J: TRBJ2-1; D: TRBD1; V: TRBV7-9; CDR3: CASSRTGAGEQFF
J: TRBJ1-5; D: -; V: TRBV19; CDR3: CASSGTLRPQHF
J: TRBJ2-2; D: TRBD1; V: TRBV4-3; CDR3: CASSRHRGPNTGELFF
J: TRBJ2-7; D: TRBD2; V: TRBV11-2; CDR3: CASSLGAGAYYEQYF
J: TRBJ1-5; D: -; V: TRBV5-8; CDR3: CASSLGDTSNQPQHF
J: TRBJ1-1; D: -; V: TRBV28; CDR3: CASSPSGSLNTEAFF
J: TRBJ2-1; D: -; V: TRBV7-3; CDR3: CASSLGAVRYNEQFF
J: TRBJ2-3; D: -; V: TRBV11-2; CDR3: CASSSLAARSTDTQYF
J: TRBJ2-2; D: TRBD1; V: TRBV7-9; CDR3: CASSPRQGANTGELFF
J: TRBJ1-2; D: -; V: TRBV5-1; CDR3: CASSLEPGGRTANYGYTF
J: TRBJ2-7; D: TRBD2; V: TRBV7-8; CDR3: CASSWGGDEQYF
J: TRBJ2-7; D: TRBD2; V: TRBV7-2; CDR3: CASSLAGLAGLYEQYF
J: TRBJ2-2; D: -; V: TRBV28; CDR3: CASGLTGIGNTGELFF
J: TRBJ1-2; D: TRBD1; V: TRBV2; CDR3: CASSGLQGTGGYTF
J: TRBJ1-1; D: -; V: TRBV4-2; CDR3: CASSRGGGGFNTEAFF
J: TRBJ2-7; D: -; V: TRBV2; CDR3: CASSEGRAGNTYEQYF
J: TRBJ2-1; D: -; V: TRBV12-5; CDR3: CASGQSVATRRNEQFF
J: TRBJ1-2; D: -; V: TRBV28; CDR3: CASSFTAGANYGYTF
J: TRBJ2-3; D: TRBD2; V: TRBV18; CDR3: CASSPSAGGPDTQYF
J: TRBJ2-7; D: TRBD1; V: TRBV27; CDR3: CASSWGTGDYEQYF
J: TRBJ2-1; D: TRBD2; V: TRBV7-9; CDR3: CAGRAGDNEQFF